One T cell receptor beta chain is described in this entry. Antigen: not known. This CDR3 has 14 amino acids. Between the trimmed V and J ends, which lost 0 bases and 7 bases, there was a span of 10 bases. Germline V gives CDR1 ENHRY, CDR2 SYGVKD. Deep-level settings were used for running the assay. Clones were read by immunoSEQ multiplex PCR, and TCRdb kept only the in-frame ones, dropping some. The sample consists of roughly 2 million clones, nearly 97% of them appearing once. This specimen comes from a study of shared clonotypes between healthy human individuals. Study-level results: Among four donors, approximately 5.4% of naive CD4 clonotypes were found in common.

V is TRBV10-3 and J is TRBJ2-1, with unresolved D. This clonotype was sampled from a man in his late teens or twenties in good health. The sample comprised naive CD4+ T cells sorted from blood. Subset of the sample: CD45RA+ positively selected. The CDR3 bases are TGTGCCATCAGTGAGTCAGCTGTGACGAATGAGCAGTTCTTC. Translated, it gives CAISESAVTNEQFF.